Listed below are T cell receptor beta chains from one sample, sequenced in a study of Ad26.COV2.S vaccination and SARS-CoV-2 variants. Sequenced by immunoSEQ multiplex PCR; TCRdb stores in-frame clones only, minus some. The table shows some 290,000 clones, with 85% occurring only once. This specimen was peripheral blood, taken in a trial of Ad26.COV2.S vaccine versus placebo. The source is a person between 18 and 60 years old who received the Ad26.COV2.S COVID-19 vaccine or a placebo. Each CDR3 is given with its conserved first and last residue. Fields, in order: CDR3 protein, CDR3 DNA, J gene, D gene, V gene, clone size. The D gene is left open where the match is weak. Only some rows state a clone size, as once, few, many or a class for expanded clones.

CASSLKAGGPLADTQYF TGTGCCAGCAGTCTTAAAGCGGGGGGGCCACTTGCAGATACGCAGTATTTT TRBJ2-3 TRBD2 TRBV13 few
CASSFFIGQGNEQYF TGTGCCAGCAGCTTTTTTATAGGACAGGGGAACGAGCAGTACTTC TRBJ2-7 TRBD1 TRBV5-6 .
CASSSAWTGPAFF TGTGCCAGCAGTTCCGCCTGGACAGGGCCGGCTTTCTTT TRBJ1-1 TRBD1 TRBV6-5 .
CASSPDSSSYNEQFF TGTGCCAGCAGCCCCGACTCCTCATCCTACAATGAGCAGTTCTTC TRBJ2-1 . TRBV7-3 .
CASSRIAGGRETQYF TGTGCCAGCAGCCGAATAGCGGGGGGAAGAGAGACCCAGTACTTC TRBJ2-5 TRBD2 TRBV3-1/TRBV3-2 .
CASSLERGDNEQFF TGTGCCAGCAGCTTAGAACGGGGGGACAATGAGCAGTTCTTC TRBJ2-1 TRBD2 TRBV7-8 .
CASSVTRRETQYF TGTGCCAGCAGTGTCACCCGCCGGGAGACCCAGTACTTC TRBJ2-5 . TRBV2 .
CASTSGREGGYTF TGTGCCAGCACCTCGGGCAGGGAAGGTGGCTACACCTTC TRBJ1-2 . TRBV5-4 few
CASSPVSGSSMNTEAFF TGTGCCAGCTCACCAGTTTCGGGCAGCTCTATGAACACTGAAGCTTTCTTT TRBJ1-1 . TRBV18 once
CASRPSTDTQYF TGTGCCAGCAGGCCTAGCACAGATACGCAGTATTTT TRBJ2-3 . TRBV5-8 .
CSARDKLEQYF TGCAGTGCTAGAGATAAGCTAGAGCAGTACTTC TRBJ2-7 . TRBV20-1 .
CASSLDGVRPAGELFF TGCGCCAGCAGCTTGGATGGTGTCAGACCAGCCGGGGAGCTGTTTTTT TRBJ2-2 . TRBV5-1 .
CASSYDTAYNEQFF TGTGCCAGCAGTTATGACACCGCCTACAATGAGCAGTTCTTC TRBJ2-1 . TRBV6-6 few
CASSRTSGGPRETQYF TGTGCCAGCAGCCGCACTAGCGGGGGGCCCCGTGAGACCCAGTACTTC TRBJ2-5 TRBD2 TRBV7-9 .
CASSNQRGDTDTQYF TGCGCCAGCAGCAATCAGCGGGGTGACACAGATACGCAGTATTTT TRBJ2-3 TRBD2 TRBV5-1 .
CASSQRGWNSPLHF TGTGCCAGCAGCCAACGGGGTTGGAATTCACCCCTCCACTTT TRBJ1-6 . TRBV3-1/TRBV3-2 .
CASSLGLSRETQYF TGTGCCAGCAGCTTGGGACTTAGTAGGGAGACCCAGTACTTC TRBJ2-5 . TRBV11-1 .
CASSPPGGAESNQPQHF TGTGCCAGCAGTCCCCCCGGGGGGGCTGAGAGCAATCAGCCCCAGCATTTT TRBJ1-5 . TRBV28 .
CATSDERSGNQPQHF TGTGCCACCAGTGATGAGAGAAGCGGCAATCAGCCCCAGCATTTT TRBJ1-5 . TRBV24-1 .
CASSLPSGEHPRGSQYF TGTGCCAGCAGCTTACCTAGCGGGGAGCACCCAAGAGGATCCCAGTACTTC TRBJ2-5 TRBD2 TRBV6-2/TRBV6-3 .
CASSSRSEAFF TGTGCCAGCAGCAGCAGATCTGAAGCTTTCTTT TRBJ1-1 . TRBV11-2 .
CASSEAPGPNNGYTF TGTGCCAGCAGTGAAGCGCCAGGGCCCAACAATGGCTACACCTTC TRBJ1-2 . TRBV6-1 .
CASSPQETQYF TGTGCCAGCTCACCGCAAGAGACCCAGTACTTC TRBJ2-5 . TRBV18 .
CASSFQTSSYNEQFF TGCGCCAGCAGCTTCCAGACGAGCTCCTACAATGAGCAGTTCTTC TRBJ2-1 . TRBV5-1 .
CASSLAGRAYSETQYF TGTGCCAGCAGCTTAGCGGGACGGGCATACTCAGAGACCCAGTACTTC TRBJ2-5 . TRBV11-2 .
CASSLMELYEQYF TGTGCCAGCAGCTTAATGGAGCTCTACGAGCAGTACTTC TRBJ2-7 . TRBV7-8 .
CASSPLGGNSYEQYF TGTGCCAGCAGCCCCCTGGGCGGGAACTCCTACGAGCAGTACTTC TRBJ2-7 . TRBV7-8 .
CASSLERSGNTIYF TGTGCCAGCAGCTTAGAACGGAGCGGAAACACCATATATTTT TRBJ1-3 . TRBV7-8 .
CSGRQGARGEQYF TGCAGCGGAAGACAGGGGGCGCGGGGCGAGCAGTACTTC TRBJ2-7 TRBD1 TRBV29-1 .
CASRTGQRGTGELFF TGTGCCAGTAGGACTGGACAGAGGGGGACCGGGGAGCTGTTTTTT TRBJ2-2 . TRBV19 .
CASTYARAGHRLYGYTF TGTGCCAGCACTTACGCCCGGGCGGGACATAGATTGTATGGCTACACCTTC TRBJ1-2 . TRBV6-2/TRBV6-3 .
CASSFLAEGIYEQYF . TRBJ2-7 . TRBV28 .
CASSASGTSGGEQFF TGTGCCAGCAGCGCTTCCGGGACTAGCGGTGGTGAGCAGTTCTTC TRBJ2-1 TRBD2 TRBV7-2 .
CASSPWTGGSSGANVLTF TGCGCCAGCAGCCCATGGACAGGGGGTTCTTCTGGGGCCAACGTCCTGACTTTC TRBJ2-6 TRBD1 TRBV5-1 .
CASSPDRVKQPQHF TGTGCCAGCAGTCCTGACAGGGTCAAGCAGCCCCAGCATTTT TRBJ1-5 TRBD1 TRBV2 .
CASSSVRNLPGQGTYEQYF TGTGCCAGCAGCTCTGTTAGGAATCTTCCGGGACAGGGGACCTACGAGCAGTACTTC TRBJ2-7 TRBD1 TRBV11-2 .
CASSRDRGTYNEQFF TGTGCCAGCAGCCGGGACAGGGGGACCTACAATGAGCAGTTCTTC TRBJ2-1 TRBD1 TRBV3-1/TRBV3-2 .
CAISEQGDLSSYNEQFF TGTGCCATCAGTGAACAGGGAGACCTAAGCTCCTACAATGAGCAGTTCTTC TRBJ2-1 . TRBV10-3 .
CASSPSGQSYGYTF TGTGCCAGCAGCCCCTCGGGACAGTCCTATGGCTACACCTTC TRBJ1-2 TRBD1 TRBV9 .
CASSLEAGADTGELFF TGCGCCAGCAGCTTGGAAGCGGGGGCCGACACCGGGGAGCTGTTTTTT TRBJ2-2 TRBD2 TRBV5-1 .
CASTYKTGSNSPLHF TGTGCCAGCACCTACAAGACAGGGAGCAATTCACCCCTCCACTTT TRBJ1-6 TRBD1 TRBV7-2 .
CASSSNTGVGTEAFF TGTGCCAGCAGTTCTAACACAGGGGTGGGCACTGAAGCTTTCTTT TRBJ1-1 TRBD1 TRBV7-2 .
CASSYSNQIQYEQYF TGTGCCAGCAGTTACTCGAACCAGATCCAATACGAGCAGTACTTC TRBJ2-7 . TRBV6-5 .
CASSYGYGSPLHF TGTGCCAGCAGTTACGGCTATGGGTCACCCCTCCACTTT TRBJ1-6 . TRBV6-5 .
CASSLGQPNEQFF TGCGCCAGCAGCTTGGGGCAGCCCAATGAGCAGTTCTTC TRBJ2-1 . TRBV5-1 .
CATSRGDLRREQFF TGTGCCACCTCCAGGGGGGACTTGAGGCGTGAGCAGTTCTTC TRBJ2-1 . TRBV15 once
CASSPRDSYNSPLHF TGTGCCAGCAGCCCCCGGGACTCCTATAATTCACCCCTCCACTTT TRBJ1-6 . TRBV9 .
CASSFEGLNEKLFF TGTGCCAGCAGCTTCGAAGGCTTAAATGAAAAACTGTTTTTT TRBJ1-4 . TRBV5-6 .
CASSLRSNEQFF TGTGCCAGCAGTTTACGCTCCAATGAGCAGTTCTTC TRBJ2-1 . TRBV12-3/TRBV12-4 .
CASSEKVQPREKLFF TGTGCCAGCAGTGAAAAGGTACAGCCTCGCGAAAAACTGTTTTTT TRBJ1-4 . TRBV6-1 .
CASSFYTGKQYF TGTGCCAGCAGCTTTTACACAGGGAAACAGTACTTC TRBJ2-7 . TRBV28 .
CASSLGGTGGHGYTF TGTGCCAGCAGCTTGGGAGGGACAGGGGGTCATGGCTACACCTTC TRBJ1-2 TRBD1 TRBV5-6 .
CASTQTPGELFF TGTGCCAGCACCCAGACCCCCGGGGAGCTGTTTTTT TRBJ2-2 . TRBV7-6 few
CASSQVPAGLSYEQYF TGCGCCAGCAGCCAAGTTCCAGCGGGGCTCTCCTACGAGCAGTACTTC TRBJ2-7 TRBD2 TRBV4-1 .
CASSWDTYNTEAFF TGTGCCAGCAGCTGGGACACCTATAACACTGAAGCTTTCTTT TRBJ1-1 . TRBV28 once
CASSPNSQHSPLHF TGTGCCAGCAGCCCCAACAGTCAACATTCACCCCTCCACTTT TRBJ1-6 . TRBV14 .
CASRGTGGTDTQYF TGTGCCAGCAGGGGGACGGGGGGCACAGATACGCAGTATTTT TRBJ2-3 . TRBV7-9 .
CASSLDVTSAVEQYF TGTGCCAGCAGCTTAGATGTAACGAGCGCGGTCGAGCAGTACTTC TRBJ2-7 . TRBV7-2 .
CASSLASDTQYF TGTGCCAGCAGCTTAGCCTCTGATACGCAGTATTTT TRBJ2-3 . TRBV7-2 .